This T cell receptor (beta chain) was sequenced during a study of response to subunit inactivated influenza vaccine. Comment on this clonotype: Its antigen is still unknown.

Findings of the study overall: That few new T cells are recruited by each seasonal influenza vaccination was the authors' suggestion.

TCRdb reprocessed the RT-PCR reads via MiXCR and lists one record per CDR3 protein. The sample lists around 570,000 distinct CDR3 sequences, roughly 12% occurring once. The CDR3 is 15 amino acids. The V and J ends lost 2 bases and 0 bases respectively, with 8 bases between them. The germline V gene has CDR1 LGHNA and CDR2 YSLEER. These data were also reused for a study on T cells expressing NK-cell markers. Per that paper: 5'RACE template switching with UMIs generated TCR beta cDNA.

This sequence joins TRBV4-3 and TRBJ1-3, with a tentative D call TRBD1 (6 bases). The sequencing here drew on PBMCs from blood, taken on the day of vaccination. The sequence came from a man between 50 and 59 years old who received an inactivated influenza vaccine. CDR3 residues: CASSQQGTSGNTIYF. The CDR3 DNA reads as TGCGCCAGCAGCCAACAGGGGACCTCTGGAAACACCATATATTTT.